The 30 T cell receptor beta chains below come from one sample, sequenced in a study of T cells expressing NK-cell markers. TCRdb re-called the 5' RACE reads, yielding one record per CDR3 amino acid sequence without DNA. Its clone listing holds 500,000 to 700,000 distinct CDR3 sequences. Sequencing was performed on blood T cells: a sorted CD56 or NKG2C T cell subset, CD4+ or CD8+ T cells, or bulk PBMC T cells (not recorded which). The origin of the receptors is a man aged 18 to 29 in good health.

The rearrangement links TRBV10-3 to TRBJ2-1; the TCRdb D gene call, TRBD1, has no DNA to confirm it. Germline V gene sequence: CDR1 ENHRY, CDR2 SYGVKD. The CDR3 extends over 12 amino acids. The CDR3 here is CAISTVNNEQFF.

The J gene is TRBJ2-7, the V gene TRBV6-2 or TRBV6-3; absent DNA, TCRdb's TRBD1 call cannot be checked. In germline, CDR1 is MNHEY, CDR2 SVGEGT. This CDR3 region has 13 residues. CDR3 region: CASSDRNYYEQYF.

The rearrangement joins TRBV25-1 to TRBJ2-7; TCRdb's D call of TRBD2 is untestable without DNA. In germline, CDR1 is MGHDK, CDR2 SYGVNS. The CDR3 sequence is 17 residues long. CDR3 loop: CASSVGLAGGPSYEQYF.

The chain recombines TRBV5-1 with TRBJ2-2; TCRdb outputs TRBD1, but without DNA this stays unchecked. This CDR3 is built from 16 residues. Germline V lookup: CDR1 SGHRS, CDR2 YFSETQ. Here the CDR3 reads CASSFGGPTDTGELFF. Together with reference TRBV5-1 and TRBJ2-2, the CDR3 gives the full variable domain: KAGVTQTPRYLIKTRGQQVTLSCSPISGHRSVSWYQQTPGQGLQFLFEYFSETQRNKGNFPGRFSGRQFSNSRSEMNVSTLELGDSALYLCASSFGGPTDTGELFFGEGSRLTVL.

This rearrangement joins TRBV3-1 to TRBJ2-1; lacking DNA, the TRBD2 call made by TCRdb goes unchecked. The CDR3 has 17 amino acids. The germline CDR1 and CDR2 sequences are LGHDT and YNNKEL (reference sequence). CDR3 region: CASSQVPAGLHTDEQFF.

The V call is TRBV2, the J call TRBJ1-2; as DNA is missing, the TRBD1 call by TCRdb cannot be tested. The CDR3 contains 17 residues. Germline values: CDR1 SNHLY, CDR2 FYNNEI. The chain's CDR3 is CASSEVLRVGQGGGYTF.

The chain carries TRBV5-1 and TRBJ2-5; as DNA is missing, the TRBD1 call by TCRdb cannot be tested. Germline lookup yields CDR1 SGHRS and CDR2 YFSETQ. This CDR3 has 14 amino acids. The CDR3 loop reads CASSLTGPEETQYF.

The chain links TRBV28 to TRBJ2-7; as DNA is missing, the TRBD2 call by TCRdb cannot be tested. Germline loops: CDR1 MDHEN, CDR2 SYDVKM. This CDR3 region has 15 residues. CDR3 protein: CASSLMWREESEQYF.

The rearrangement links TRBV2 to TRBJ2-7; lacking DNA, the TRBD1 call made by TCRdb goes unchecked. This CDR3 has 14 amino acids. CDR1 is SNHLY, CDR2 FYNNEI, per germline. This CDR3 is CASVAGRTPYEQYF.

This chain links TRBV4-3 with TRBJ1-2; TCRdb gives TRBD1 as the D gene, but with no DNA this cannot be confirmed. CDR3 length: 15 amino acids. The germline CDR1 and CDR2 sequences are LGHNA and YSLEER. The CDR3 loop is CASSLGDREEYGYTF.

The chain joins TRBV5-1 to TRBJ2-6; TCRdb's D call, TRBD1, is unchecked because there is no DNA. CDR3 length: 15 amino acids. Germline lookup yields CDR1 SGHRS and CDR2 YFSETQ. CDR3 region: CASRTGGSGANVLTF.

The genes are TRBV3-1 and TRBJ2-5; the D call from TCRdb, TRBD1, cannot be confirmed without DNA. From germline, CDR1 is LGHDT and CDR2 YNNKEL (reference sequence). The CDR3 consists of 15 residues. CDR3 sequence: CASSQVPGGQETQYF.

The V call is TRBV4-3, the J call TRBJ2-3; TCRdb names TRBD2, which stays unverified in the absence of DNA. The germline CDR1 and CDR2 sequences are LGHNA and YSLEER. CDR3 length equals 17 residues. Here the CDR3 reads CASSQDSEREVTDTQYF.

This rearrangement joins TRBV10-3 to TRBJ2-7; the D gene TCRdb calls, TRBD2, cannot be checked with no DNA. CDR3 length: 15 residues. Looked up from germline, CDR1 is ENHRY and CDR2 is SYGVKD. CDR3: CAISAYGSYTYEQYF.

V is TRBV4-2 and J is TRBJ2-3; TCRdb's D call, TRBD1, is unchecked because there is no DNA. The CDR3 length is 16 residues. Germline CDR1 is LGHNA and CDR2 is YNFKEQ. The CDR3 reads CASSQEGAYSTDTQYF.

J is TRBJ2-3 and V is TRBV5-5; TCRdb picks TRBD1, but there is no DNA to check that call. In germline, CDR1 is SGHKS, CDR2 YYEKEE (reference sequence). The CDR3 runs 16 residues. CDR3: CASSSRRDISTDTQYF. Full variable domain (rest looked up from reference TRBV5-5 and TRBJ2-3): DAGVTQSPTHLIKTRGQQVTLRCSPISGHKSVSWYQQVLGQGPQFIFQYYEKEERGRGNFPDRFSARQFPNYSSELNVNALLLGDSALYLCASSSRRDISTDTQYFGPGTRLTVL.

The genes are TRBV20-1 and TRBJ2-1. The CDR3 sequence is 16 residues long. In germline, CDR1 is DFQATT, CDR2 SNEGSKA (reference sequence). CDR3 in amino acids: CSARIRVRRSYNEQFF.

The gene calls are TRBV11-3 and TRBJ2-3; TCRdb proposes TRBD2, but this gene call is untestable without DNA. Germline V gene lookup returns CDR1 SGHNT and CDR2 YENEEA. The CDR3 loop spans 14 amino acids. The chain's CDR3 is CASTSRGIGDTQYF.

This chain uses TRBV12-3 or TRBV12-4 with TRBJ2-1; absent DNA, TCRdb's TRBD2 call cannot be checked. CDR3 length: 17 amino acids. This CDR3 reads CASSPGPSDIKYNEQFF.

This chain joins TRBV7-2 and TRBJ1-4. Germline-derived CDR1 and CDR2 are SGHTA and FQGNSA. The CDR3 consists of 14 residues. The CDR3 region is CASSFGLFSEKLFF.

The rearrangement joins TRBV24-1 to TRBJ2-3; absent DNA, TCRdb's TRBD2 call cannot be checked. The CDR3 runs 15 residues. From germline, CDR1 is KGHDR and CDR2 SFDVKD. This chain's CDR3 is CATSDPRDFTDTQYF.

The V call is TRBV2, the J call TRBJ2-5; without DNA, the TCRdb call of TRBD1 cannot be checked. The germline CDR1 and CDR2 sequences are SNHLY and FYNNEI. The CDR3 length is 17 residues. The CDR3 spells CAIVDRLSTAARETQYF.

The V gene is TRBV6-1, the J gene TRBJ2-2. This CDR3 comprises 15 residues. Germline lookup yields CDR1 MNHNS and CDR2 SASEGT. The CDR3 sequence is CASSTTATGTGELFF.

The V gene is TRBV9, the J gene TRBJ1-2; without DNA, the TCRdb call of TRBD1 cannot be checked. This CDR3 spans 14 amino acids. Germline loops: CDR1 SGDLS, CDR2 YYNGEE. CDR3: CASSEGQGTYGYTF. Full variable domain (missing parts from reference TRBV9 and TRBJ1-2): DSGVTQTPKHLITATGQRVTLRCSPRSGDLSVYWYQQSLDQGLQFLIQYYNGEERAKGNILERFSAQQFPDLHSELNLSSLELGDSALYFCASSEGQGTYGYTFGSGTRLTVV.

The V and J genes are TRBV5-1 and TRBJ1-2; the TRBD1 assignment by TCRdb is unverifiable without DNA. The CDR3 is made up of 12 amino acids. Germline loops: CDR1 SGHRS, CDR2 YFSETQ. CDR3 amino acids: CASRPDRDGYTF.

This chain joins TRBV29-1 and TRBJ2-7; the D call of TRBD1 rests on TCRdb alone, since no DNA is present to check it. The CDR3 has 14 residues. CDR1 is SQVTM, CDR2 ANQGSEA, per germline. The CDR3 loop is CSVEGGQGDYEQYF.

This CDR3 is CSVERVPGNQETQYF. The chain has TRBV29-1 and TRBJ2-5; TCRdb designates TRBD1, a call that cannot be tested without DNA. The germline gives CDR1 SQVTM, CDR2 ANQGSEA. This CDR3 has 15 residues.

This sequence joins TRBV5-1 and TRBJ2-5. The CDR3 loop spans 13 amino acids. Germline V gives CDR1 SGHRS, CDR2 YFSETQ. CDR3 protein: CASSSVVRETQYF.

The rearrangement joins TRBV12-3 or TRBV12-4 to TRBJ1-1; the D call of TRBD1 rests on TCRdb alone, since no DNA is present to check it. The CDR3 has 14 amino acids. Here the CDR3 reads CASMTGARNTEAFF.

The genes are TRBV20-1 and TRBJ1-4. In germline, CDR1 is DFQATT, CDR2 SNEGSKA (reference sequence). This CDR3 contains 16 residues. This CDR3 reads CSAWPGGGSTNEKLFF.